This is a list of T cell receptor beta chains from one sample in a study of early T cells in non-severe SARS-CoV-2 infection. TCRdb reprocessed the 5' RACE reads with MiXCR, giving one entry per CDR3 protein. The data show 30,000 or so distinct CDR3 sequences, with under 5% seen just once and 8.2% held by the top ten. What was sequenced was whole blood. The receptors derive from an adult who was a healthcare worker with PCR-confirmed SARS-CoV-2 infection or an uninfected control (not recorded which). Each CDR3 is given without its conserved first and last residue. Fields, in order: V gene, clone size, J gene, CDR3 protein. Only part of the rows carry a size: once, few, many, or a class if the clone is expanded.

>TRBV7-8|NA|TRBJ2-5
ASSLTAVQETQY
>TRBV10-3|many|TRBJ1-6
AISDLGRDGSPLH
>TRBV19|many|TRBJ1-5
ASSILPHQPQH
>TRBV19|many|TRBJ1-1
ASSIAGSTEAF
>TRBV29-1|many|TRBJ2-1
SVRGGAAPRKDEQF
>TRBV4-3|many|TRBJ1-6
ASSHRGGAGGSPLH
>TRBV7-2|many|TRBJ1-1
ASSLGAGRTTEAF
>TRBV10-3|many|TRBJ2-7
AISESPGLAGKGAQY
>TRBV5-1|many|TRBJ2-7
ASSLALGGEQY
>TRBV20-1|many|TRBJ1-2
SARPPPATGYT
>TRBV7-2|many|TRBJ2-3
ASSVSSSTDTQY
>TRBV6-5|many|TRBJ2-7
ASSYGGPAYEQY
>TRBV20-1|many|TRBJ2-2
SARDIQGLASGELF
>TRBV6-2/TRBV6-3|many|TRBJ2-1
ASSYSLGNEQF
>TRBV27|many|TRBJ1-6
ASSQGAYNSPLH
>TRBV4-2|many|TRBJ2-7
AGSQTSGDLSYEQY
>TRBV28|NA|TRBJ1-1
ASSSVGARSFEAF
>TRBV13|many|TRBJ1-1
ASSYRAQGSMNTEAF
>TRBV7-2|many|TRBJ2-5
ASSPERGVSGTQY
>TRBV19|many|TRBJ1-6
ASRRQVSYNSPLH
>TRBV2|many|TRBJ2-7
ASVGDRVAEQY
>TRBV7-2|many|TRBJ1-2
ASSLRTAGQGLI
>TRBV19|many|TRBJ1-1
ASSIGQTFGPNTEAF
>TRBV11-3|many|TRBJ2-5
ASSLGGPAEETQY
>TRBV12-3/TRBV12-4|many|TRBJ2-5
ASRRTSGGPRETQY
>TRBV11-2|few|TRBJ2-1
ASMRDNFNEQF
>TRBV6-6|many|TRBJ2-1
ASSYSPYPSGGYNEQF
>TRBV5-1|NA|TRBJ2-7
ASTSWTGGLRSYEQY
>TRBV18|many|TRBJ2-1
ASSPEIGSDEQF
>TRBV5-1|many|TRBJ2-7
ASSSRGSSPYEQY
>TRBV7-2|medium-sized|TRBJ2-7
ASSLSSGHAYEQY
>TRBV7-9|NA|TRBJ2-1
ASGLRASGTDEQF
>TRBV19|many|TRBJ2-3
ASRALGSADTQY
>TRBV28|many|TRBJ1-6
ASSSSGSYNSPLH
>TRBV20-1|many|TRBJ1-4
SAARVHEKLF
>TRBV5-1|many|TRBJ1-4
ASSRNRGANEKLF
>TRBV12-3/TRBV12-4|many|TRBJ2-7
ASSPGGGGPLSYEQY